The rows below give T cell receptor beta chains drawn from one sample of a study of beta chain features in type 1 diabetes. The assay was immunoSEQ multiplex PCR, and TCRdb's table has in-frame clones only and misses some. The table includes about 170,000 clones, under 9.5% detected once. Sequencing was done on a sample of central memory CD4+ T cells from blood. All receptors derive from a man between 18 and 35 years old with type 1 diabetes. The conserved cysteine and the conserved F or W are not part of the CDR3 here.

TRBV15	TRBJ2-1	ATQRASYNEQF
TRBV5-1	TRBJ2-4	ASSPMGVGNIQY
TRBV28	TRBJ2-7	ASSLVWGGAYEQY
TRBV5-4	TRBJ1-1	ASSFQGWGNTEAF
TRBV14	TRBJ2-1	ASSQVPDNEQF
TRBV5-4	TRBJ2-1	ASSLQGGDHNEQF
TRBV5-4	TRBJ2-7	ASSSPRDRVEQY
TRBV28	TRBJ2-7	ATRDTHYEQY
TRBV27	TRBJ1-6	ASSIQTGWNSPLH
TRBV11-2	TRBJ1-1	ASSLNQGRNEAF
TRBV30	TRBJ2-5	AWRPQGHQETQY
TRBV5-1	TRBJ2-3	ASSLGSRGYDTQY
TRBV28	TRBJ1-1	ASSLQGGGRRTEAF
TRBV4-2	TRBJ1-5	ASSQEGGTWLSNQPQH
TRBV28	TRBJ2-2	ASSSRGERRAGELF
TRBV15	TRBJ2-2	ATSRDRGGRLNTGELF
TRBV4-3	TRBJ2-3	ASSQYPPGTSATDTQY
TRBV5-1	TRBJ1-1	ASSLRQGGTEAF
TRBV28	TRBJ1-2	ASSSAMTGLYGYT
TRBV14	TRBJ2-1	ASSRVGYGLANNEQF
TRBV5-4	TRBJ2-7	ASSRHGGGTYEQY
TRBV30	TRBJ2-2	AWSVLGTGELF
TRBV2	TRBJ2-2	ASSDWREAGELF
TRBV7-2	TRBJ2-3	ASSRLADYTDTQY
TRBV29-1	TRBJ2-7	SVQGAGEQY
TRBV18	TRBJ1-3	ASSPGSGNTIY
TRBV28	TRBJ2-1	ARTGEKSGRSYNEQF
TRBV2	TRBJ1-1	ASRRWGTEAF
TRBV29-1	TRBJ2-7	SVGGQDVGQY
TRBV7-8	TRBJ2-5	ASSLVTGSETQY
TRBV6-6	TRBJ2-6	ASSYSASGINVLT
TRBV30	TRBJ2-1	AWSVGAPAYNEQF
TRBV18	TRBJ2-4	ASSPQSQGPNIQY
TRBV28	TRBJ1-2	ASQLVGENAYT
TRBV7-9	TRBJ2-7	ASSLISGRAYEQY
TRBV30	TRBJ1-4	AWSRTGTGGEKLF
TRBV28	TRBJ2-2	ASSKTGVTGELF
TRBV11-2	TRBJ2-3	ASSLDGGDTQY
TRBV27	TRBJ2-7	ASSFRASGQGREVQY
TRBV2	TRBJ1-1	ASSPRTGNTEAF
TRBV14	TRBJ2-1	ASSQALAGVDEQF
TRBV28	TRBJ2-3	ASSPYTDTQY